A single sample gave rise to the 7 T cell receptor beta chains below, sequenced in a study of CD8+CD57+ T cells in acquired aplastic anemia. Profiles of TCR beta VDJ and CDR3 were generated from a genomic DNA template. In TCRdb, the reads were re-called with MiXCR into one record per CDR3 protein. The table has about 270,000 distinct CDR3 sequences, 56% seen once. The sequenced sample was sorted CD4+, CD8+, or CD8+CD57+ T cells (not recorded which) from PBMCs. The receptors stem from a human donor with severe aplastic anemia or a healthy control (not recorded which).

The rearrangement uses TRBV29-1 and TRBJ2-1, with D unresolved. Germline CDR1 reads SQVTM; CDR2 reads ANQGSEA. The V gene lost 0 bases and the J gene lost 2 bases, with 5 bases spanning the gap. This CDR3 spans 13 amino acids. CDR3 sequence (DNA): TGCAGCGTTGAAGATCTGACCTACAATGAGCAGTTCTTC. The encoded protein is CSVEDLTYNEQFF.

The chain joins TRBV19 to TRBJ2-7; tentative D call: TRBD1 (6 bases). V lost 7 bases to trimming and J lost 0 bases, with 13 bases between them. The CDR3 runs 14 residues. CDR1 and CDR2 (germline): LNHDA, SQIVND (reference sequence). The CDR3 region is CASTEQTGSYEQYF. DNA of the CDR3: TGTGCCAGTACCGAGCAGACAGGCTCCTACGAGCAGTACTTC.

This chain joins TRBV7-2 and TRBJ2-7; TRBD2 might be the D (6 bases). V gave up 5 bases and J gave up 7 bases, with 18 bases separating them. The germline gives CDR1 SGHTA, CDR2 FQGNSA. This CDR3 spans 14 amino acids. The DNA for the CDR3 is TGTGCCAGCAGCGGAAGGACTACCTCTGGGGAGCAGTACTTC. Its translation is CASSGRTTSGEQYF. The entire variable domain, with the rest obtained from reference TRBV7-2 and TRBJ2-7, is as follows: GAGVSQSPSNKVTEKGKDVELRCDPISGHTALYWYRQSLGQGLEFLIYFQGNSAPDKSGLPSDRFSAERTGGSVSTLTIQRTQQEDSAVYLCASSGRTTSGEQYFGPGTRLTVT.

This clonotype appeared many times. The rearrangement links TRBV15 to TRBJ1-5; D is unclear. The V and J ends lost 0 bases and 5 bases respectively, with 14 bases between them. Per the germline V gene, CDR1 is LNHNV and CDR2 is YYDKDF (reference sequence). The CDR3 is 16 residues long. The CDR3 sequence is CATSRDDRGTHQPQHF. The CDR3 DNA is TGTGCCACCAGCAGAGATGACCGAGGAACTCATCAGCCCCAGCATTTT. The variable domain in full, with the rest retrieved from reference TRBV15 and TRBJ1-5, is DAMVIQNPRYQVTQFGKPVTLSCSQTLNHNVMYWYQQKSSQAPKLLFHYYDKDFNNEADTPDNFQSRRPNTSFCFLDIRSPGLGDTAMYLCATSRDDRGTHQPQHFGDGTRLSIL.

The chain employs TRBV25-1 and TRBJ1-4; no definite D call. The CDR3 is made up of 15 amino acids. V shed 1 base and J shed 3 bases, with 9 bases lying between them. Germline V gene data show CDR1 as MGHDK and CDR2 as SYGVNS. CDR3 DNA sequence: TGTGCCAGCAGTGAATTTCGGGGAGCTAATGAAAAACTGTTTTTT. It yields the protein CASSEFRGANEKLFF.

The chain links TRBV7-6 to TRBJ2-1, with D possibly being TRBD1 (5 bases). Deletions cut 0 bases from V and 3 bases from J, with 15 bases between. CDR1 is SGHVS and CDR2 is FNYEAQ in the germline V gene. This CDR3 contains 17 residues. The CDR3 protein is CASSLAIGQDYYNEQFF. CDR3 nucleotide sequence: TGTGCCAGCAGCTTAGCGATTGGACAAGATTACTACAATGAGCAGTTCTTC.

The rearrangement uses TRBV20-1 and TRBJ2-5; 8 bases line up with TRBD2. Looked up from germline, CDR1 is DFQATT and CDR2 is SNEGSKA (reference sequence). The CDR3 totals 14 residues. V lost 5 bases, J lost 5 bases, and 10 bases stayed unmatched. The CDR3 DNA reads TGCAGTGCTGGCATACGGGGGGGCTGGGAGACCCAGTACTTC. It is translated as CSAGIRGGWETQYF.